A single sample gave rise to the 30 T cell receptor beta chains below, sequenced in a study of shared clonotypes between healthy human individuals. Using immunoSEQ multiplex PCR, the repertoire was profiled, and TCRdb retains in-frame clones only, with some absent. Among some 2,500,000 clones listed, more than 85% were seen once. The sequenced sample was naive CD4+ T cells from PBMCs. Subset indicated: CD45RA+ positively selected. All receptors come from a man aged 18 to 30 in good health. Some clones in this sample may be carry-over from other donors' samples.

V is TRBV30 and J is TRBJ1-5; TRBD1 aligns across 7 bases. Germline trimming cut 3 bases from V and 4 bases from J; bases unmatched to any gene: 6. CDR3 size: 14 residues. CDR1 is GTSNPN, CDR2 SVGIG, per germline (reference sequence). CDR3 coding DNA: TGTGCCTGGAGCGAGGGGGCAGGGAATCAGCCCCAGCATTTT. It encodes CAWSEGAGNQPQHF.

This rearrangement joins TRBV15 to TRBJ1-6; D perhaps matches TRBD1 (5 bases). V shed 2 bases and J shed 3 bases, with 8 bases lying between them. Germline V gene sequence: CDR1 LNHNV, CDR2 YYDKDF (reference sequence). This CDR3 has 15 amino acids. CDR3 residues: CATSRPGFYNSPLHF. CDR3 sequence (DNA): TGTGCCACCAGCAGACCAGGGTTCTATAATTCACCCCTCCACTTT.

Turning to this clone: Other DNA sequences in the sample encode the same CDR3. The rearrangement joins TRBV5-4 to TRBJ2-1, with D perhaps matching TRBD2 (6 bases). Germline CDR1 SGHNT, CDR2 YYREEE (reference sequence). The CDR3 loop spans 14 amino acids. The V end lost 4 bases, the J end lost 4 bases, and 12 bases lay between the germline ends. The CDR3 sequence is CASSPTGSYNEQFF. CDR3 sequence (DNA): TGTGCCAGCAGCCCGACCGGGAGTTACAATGAGCAGTTCTTC.

The CDR3 DNA reads TGTGCCAGCAGCTTCGGACCCAACCAGAAGGGCTACACCTTC. It is translated as CASSFGPNQKGYTF. The V and J genes are TRBV28 and TRBJ1-2; no firm D call. The ends were cut back, 6 bases at V and 8 bases at J, with 19 bases in the middle. Germline values: CDR1 MDHEN, CDR2 SYDVKM. There are 14 residues in the CDR3.

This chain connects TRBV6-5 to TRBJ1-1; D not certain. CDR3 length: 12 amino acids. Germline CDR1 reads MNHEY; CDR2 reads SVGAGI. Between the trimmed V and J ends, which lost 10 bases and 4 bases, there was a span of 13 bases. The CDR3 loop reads CATHPGPTEAFF. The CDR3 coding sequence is TGTGCCACCCATCCGGGTCCCACTGAAGCTTTCTTT.

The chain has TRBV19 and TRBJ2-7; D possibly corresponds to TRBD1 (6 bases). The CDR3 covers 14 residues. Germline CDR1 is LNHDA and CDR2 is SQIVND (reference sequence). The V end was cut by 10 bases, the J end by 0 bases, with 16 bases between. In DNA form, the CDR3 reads TGTGCCACCTCCCGACAGGTCAGCTCCTACGAGCAGTACTTC. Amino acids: CATSRQVSSYEQYF.

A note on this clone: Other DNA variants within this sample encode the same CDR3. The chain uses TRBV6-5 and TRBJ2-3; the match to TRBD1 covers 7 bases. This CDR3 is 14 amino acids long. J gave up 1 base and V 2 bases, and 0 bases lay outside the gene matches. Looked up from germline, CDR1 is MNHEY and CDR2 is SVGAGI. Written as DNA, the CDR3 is TGTGCCAGCAGTTACGACAGGGGCACAGATACGCAGTATTTT. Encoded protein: CASSYDRGTDTQYF.

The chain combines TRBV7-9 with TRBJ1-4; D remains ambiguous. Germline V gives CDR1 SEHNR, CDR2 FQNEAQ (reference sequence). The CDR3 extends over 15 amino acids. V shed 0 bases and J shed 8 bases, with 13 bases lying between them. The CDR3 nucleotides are TGTGCCAGCAGCTTAGCGCTGTCAGAGACGGAAAAACTGTTTTTT. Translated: CASSLALSETEKLFF. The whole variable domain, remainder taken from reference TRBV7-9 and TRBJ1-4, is DTGVSQNPRHKITKRGQNVTFRCDPISEHNRLYWYRQTLGQGPEFLTYFQNEAQLEKSRLLSDRFSAERPKGSFSTLEIQRTEQGDSAMYLCASSLALSETEKLFFGSGTQLSVL.

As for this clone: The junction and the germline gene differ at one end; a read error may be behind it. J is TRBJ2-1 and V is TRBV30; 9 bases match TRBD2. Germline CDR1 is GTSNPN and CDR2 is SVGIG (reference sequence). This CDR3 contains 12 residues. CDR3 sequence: CAWSVPAGGGVF. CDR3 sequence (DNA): TGTGCCTGGAGTGTACCGGCCGGCGGGGGGGTCTTC. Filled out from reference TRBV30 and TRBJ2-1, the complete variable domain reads SQTIHQWPATLVQPVGSPLSLECTVEGTSNPNLYWYRQAAGRGLQLLFYSVGIGQISSEVPQNLSASRPQDRQFILSSKKLLLSDSGFYLCAWSVPAGGGVFGPGTRLTVL.

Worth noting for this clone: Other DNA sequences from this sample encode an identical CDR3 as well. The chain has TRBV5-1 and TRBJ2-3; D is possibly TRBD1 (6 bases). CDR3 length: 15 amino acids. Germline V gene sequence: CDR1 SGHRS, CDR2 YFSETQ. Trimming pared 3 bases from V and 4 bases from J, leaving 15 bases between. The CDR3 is CASSSYRVSADTQYF. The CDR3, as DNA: TGCGCCAGCAGCTCGTACAGGGTCAGCGCAGATACGCAGTATTTT. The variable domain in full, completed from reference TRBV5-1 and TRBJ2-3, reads KAGVTQTPRYLIKTRGQQVTLSCSPISGHRSVSWYQQTPGQGLQFLFEYFSETQRNKGNFPGRFSGRQFSNSRSEMNVSTLELGDSALYLCASSSYRVSADTQYFGPGTRLTVL.

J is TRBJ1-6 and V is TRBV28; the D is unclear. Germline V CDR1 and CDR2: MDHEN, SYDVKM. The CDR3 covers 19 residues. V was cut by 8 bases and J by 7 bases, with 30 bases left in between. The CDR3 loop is CASGRTRSISTYPNSPLHF. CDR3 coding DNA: TGTGCCAGCGGCCGGACCCGCTCTATTTCGACCTACCCCAATTCACCCCTCCACTTT.

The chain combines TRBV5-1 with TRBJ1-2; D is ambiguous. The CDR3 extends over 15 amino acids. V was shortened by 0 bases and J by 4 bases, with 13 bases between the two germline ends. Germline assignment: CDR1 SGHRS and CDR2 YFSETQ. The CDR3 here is CASSLGGTDGYGYTF. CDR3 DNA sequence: TGCGCCAGCAGCTTGGGAGGCACGGATGGCTATGGCTACACCTTC.

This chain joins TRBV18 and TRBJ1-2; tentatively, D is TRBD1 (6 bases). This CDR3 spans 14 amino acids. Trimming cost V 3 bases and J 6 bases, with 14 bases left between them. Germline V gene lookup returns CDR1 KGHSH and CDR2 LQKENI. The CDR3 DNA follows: TGTGCCAGCTCACCTCTTGGGGGGGGCAATGGCTACACCTTC. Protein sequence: CASSPLGGGNGYTF.

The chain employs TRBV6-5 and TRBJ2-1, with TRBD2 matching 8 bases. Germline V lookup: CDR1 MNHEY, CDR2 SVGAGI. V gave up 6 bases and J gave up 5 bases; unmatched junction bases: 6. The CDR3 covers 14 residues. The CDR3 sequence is CASRGSGGNNEQFF. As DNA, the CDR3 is TGTGCCAGCAGGGGGTCGGGGGGGAACAATGAGCAGTTCTTC.

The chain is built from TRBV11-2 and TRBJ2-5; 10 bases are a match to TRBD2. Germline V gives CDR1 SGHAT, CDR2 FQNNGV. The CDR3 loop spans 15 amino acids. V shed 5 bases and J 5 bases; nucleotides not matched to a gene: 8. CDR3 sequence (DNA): TGTGCCAGCAGCGTTAGCGGGAGGATCGCTGAGACCCAGTACTTC. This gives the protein CASSVSGRIAETQYF.

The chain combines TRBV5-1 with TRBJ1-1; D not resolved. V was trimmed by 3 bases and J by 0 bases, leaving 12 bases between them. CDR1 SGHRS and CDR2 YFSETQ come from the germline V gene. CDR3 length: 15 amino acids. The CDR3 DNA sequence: TGCGCCAGCAGCTGGCGGGCAGGCATGAACACTGAAGCTTTCTTT. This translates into CASSWRAGMNTEAFF.

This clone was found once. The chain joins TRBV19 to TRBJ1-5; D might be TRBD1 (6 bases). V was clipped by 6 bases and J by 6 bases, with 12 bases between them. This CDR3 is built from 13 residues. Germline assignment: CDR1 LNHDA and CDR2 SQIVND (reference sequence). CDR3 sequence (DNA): TGTGCCAGTAGACCCACAGGGTTTCAGCCCCAGCATTTT. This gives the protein CASRPTGFQPQHF.

CDR3 bases: TGTGCCATCAGTGAGTTGGAAGGAGGCGTCTACGAGCAGTACTTC. Encoded protein: CAISELEGGVYEQYF. The genes are TRBV10-3 and TRBJ2-7; weak D call: TRBD2 (5 bases). Germline V gene data show CDR1 as ENHRY and CDR2 as SYGVKD. The CDR3 spans 15 residues. The V and J ends lost 1 base and 3 bases respectively, with 13 bases between them.

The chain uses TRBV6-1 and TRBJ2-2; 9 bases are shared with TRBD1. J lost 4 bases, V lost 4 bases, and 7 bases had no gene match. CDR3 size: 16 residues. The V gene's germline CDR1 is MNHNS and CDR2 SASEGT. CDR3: CASSAWDRAVTGELFF. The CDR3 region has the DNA TGTGCCAGCAGTGCCTGGGACAGGGCGGTCACCGGGGAGCTGTTTTTT.

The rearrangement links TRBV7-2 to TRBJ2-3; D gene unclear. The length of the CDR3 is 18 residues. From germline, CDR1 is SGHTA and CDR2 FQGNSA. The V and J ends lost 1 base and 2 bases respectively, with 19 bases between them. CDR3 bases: TGTGCCAGCAGCTTAGGTCGAGCCCACCGGCCTCTCACAGATACGCAGTATTTT. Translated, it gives CASSLGRAHRPLTDTQYF.

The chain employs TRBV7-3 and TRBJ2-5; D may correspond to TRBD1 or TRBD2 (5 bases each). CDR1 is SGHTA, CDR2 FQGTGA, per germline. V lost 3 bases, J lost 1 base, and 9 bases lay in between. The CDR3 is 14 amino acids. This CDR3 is CASSFGDPQETQYF. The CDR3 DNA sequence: TGTGCCAGCAGCTTTGGGGACCCCCAAGAGACCCAGTACTTC.

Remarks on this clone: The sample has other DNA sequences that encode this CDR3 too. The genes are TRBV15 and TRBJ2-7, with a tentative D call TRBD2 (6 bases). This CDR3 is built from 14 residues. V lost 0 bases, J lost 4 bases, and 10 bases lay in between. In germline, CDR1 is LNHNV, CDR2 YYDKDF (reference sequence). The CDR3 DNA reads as TGTGCCACCAGCAGAGATCCAGGAGGGTACGAGCAGTACTTC. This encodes CATSRDPGGYEQYF.

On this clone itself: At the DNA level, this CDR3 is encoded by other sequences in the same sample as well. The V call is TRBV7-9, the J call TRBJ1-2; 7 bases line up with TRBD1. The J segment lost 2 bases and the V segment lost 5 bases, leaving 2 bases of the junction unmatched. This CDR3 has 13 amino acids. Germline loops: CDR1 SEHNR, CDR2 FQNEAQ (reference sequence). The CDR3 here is CASSPDRNYGYTF. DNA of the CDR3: TGTGCCAGCAGCCCGGACAGGAACTATGGCTACACCTTC.

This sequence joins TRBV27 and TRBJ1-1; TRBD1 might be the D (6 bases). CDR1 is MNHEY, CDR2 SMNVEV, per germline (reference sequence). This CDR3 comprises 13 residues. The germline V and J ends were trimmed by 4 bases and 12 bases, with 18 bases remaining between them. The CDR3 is CASSYPGGAKTFF. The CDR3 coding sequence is TGTGCCAGCAGTTATCCGGGGGGCGCAAAGACTTTCTTT.

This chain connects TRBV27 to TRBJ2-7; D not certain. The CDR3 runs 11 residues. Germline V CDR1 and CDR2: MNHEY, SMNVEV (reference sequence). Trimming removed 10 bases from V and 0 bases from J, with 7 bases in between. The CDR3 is CATRSSYEQYF. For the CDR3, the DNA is TGTGCCACCCGGAGCTCCTACGAGCAGTACTTC.

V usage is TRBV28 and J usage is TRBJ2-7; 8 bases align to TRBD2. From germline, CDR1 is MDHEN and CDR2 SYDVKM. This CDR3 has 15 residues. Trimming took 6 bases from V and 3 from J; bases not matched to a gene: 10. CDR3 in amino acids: CASSLTAGGLYEQYF. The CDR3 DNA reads TGTGCCAGCAGCCTAACCGCGGGGGGCCTCTACGAGCAGTACTTC.

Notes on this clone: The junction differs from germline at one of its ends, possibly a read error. CDR3 loop: CASTLLQGATEAFF. CDR3 DNA: TGTGCCAGCACCTTACTACAGGGGGCGACTGAAGCTTTCTTT. V usage is TRBV7-9 and J usage is TRBJ1-1; 9 nucleotides align to TRBD1. The CDR3 spans 14 residues. Looked up from germline, CDR1 is SEHNR and CDR2 is FQNEAQ (reference sequence).

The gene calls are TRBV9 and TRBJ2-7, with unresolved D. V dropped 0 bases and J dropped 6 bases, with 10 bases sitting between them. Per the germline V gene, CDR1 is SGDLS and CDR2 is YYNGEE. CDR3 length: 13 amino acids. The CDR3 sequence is CASSVVLGSEQYF. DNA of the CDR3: TGTGCCAGCAGCGTAGTTTTAGGGTCCGAGCAGTACTTC.

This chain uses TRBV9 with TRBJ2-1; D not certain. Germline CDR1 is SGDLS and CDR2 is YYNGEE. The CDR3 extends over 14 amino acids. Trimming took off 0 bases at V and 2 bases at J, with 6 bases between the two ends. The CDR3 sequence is CASSVDSAYNEQFF. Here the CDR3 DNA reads TGTGCCAGCAGCGTAGATTCGGCCTACAATGAGCAGTTCTTC.

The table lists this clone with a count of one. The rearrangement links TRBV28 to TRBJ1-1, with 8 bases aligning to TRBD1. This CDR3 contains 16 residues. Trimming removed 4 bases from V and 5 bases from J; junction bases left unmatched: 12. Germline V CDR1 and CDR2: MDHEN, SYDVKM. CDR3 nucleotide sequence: TGTGCCAGCAGTTCAAGCGGGACAGGTACCCGGACTGAAGCTTTCTTT. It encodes CASSSSGTGTRTEAFF.